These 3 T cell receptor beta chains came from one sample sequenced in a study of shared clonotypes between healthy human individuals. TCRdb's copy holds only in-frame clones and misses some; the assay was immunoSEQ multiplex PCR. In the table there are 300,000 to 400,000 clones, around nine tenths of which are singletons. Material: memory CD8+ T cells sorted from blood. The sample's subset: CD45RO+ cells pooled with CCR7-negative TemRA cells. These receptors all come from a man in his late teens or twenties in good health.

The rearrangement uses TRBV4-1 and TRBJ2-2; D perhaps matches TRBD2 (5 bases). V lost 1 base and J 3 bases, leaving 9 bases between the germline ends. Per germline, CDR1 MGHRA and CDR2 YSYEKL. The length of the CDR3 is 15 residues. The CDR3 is CASSQGAGYTGELFF. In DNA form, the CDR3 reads TGCGCCAGCAGCCAAGGGGCGGGTTACACCGGGGAGCTGTTTTTT.

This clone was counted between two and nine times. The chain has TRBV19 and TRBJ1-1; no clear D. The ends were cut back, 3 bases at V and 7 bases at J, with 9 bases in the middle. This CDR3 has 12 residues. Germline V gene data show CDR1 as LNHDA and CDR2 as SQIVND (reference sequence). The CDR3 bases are TGTGCCAGTAGTATTCCCGGGAGTGAAGCTTTCTTT. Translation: CASSIPGSEAFF.

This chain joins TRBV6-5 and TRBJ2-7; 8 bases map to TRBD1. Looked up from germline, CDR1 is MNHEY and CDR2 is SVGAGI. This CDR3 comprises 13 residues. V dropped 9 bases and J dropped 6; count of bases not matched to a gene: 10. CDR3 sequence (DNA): TGTGCCAGTTATTCGACAGGGGCAGGCGAGCAGTACTTC. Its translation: CASYSTGAGEQYF.